The next 24 T cell receptor beta chains were all read from a single sample in a study of blood T cell repertoires in COVID-19 (dated by TCRdb to about 2020). The receptor library was made with the immunoSEQ multiplex PCR assay. Here the immuneACCESS table is served through TCRdb, limited to in-frame sequences with V and J called. Missing clones are a known gap in these copies; in checked studies unresolved V genes cover under half, and the rest lacks a known reason. The sample table records 250,000 or so clones; nearly 90% of these occur just once. 4% to 5% of the sample rests with the top ten. Sequencing was carried out using peripheral blood. The receptors derive from a woman aged 40 to 49 who had recovered from COVID-19.

This clone was found once. This CDR3 reads CASSQPGRDRIYF. The CDR3 DNA follows: TGTGCCAGCAGCCAACCCGGGCGGGACCGCATATATTTT. This chain joins TRBV3-1 (or the pseudogene TRBV3-2) and TRBJ1-3; weak D call: TRBD1 (5 bases). Trimming removed 2 bases from V and 12 bases from J, with 14 bases in between. Germline V CDR1 and CDR2: LGHDT, YNNKEL (reference sequence). The CDR3 is 13 amino acids.

The J gene is TRBJ1-1, the V gene TRBV9; a weak D match, TRBD1 (6 bases). CDR1 SGDLS and CDR2 YYNGEE come from the germline V gene. Between the trimmed V and J ends, which lost 2 bases and 4 bases, there was a span of 15 bases. This CDR3 is 15 amino acids long. The DNA of the CDR3 is TGTGCCAGCAGCGTGGGATTTACAGGGTCCACTGAAGCTTTCTTT. Its protein is CASSVGFTGSTEAFF.

V and J are TRBV29-1 and TRBJ1-1; possible D gene TRBD1, 6 bases. V lost 6 bases and J 3 bases, leaving 11 bases between the germline ends. The germline V gene encodes CDR1 SQVTM and CDR2 ANQGSEA. The CDR3 contains 12 residues. Here the CDR3 DNA reads TGCAGCGTCAGAGGGGGACACACTGAAGCTTTCTTT. Translation gives CSVRGGHTEAFF.

The chain is built from TRBV9 and TRBJ1-1; 7 bases fit TRBD1. V was pared by 2 bases and J by 3 bases, with 10 bases of the junction left unmatched. The CDR3 is made up of 16 amino acids. CDR1 and CDR2 from the germline V gene are SGDLS and YYNGEE. The CDR3 is CASSVSGTGAHTEAFF. The CDR3 coding sequence is TGTGCCAGCAGCGTCTCTGGCACAGGGGCCCACACTGAAGCTTTCTTT.

Only one count was recorded for this clone. This chain connects TRBV30 to TRBJ1-3; D gene unclear. V was shortened by 1 base and J by 1 base, with 5 bases between the two germline ends. This CDR3 has 13 amino acids. Per the germline V gene, CDR1 is GTSNPN and CDR2 is SVGIG (reference sequence). DNA for the CDR3: TGTGCCTGGAGTGCGGGATCTGGAAACACCATATATTTT. Protein product: CAWSAGSGNTIYF.

This sequence joins TRBV5-4 and TRBJ1-4, with D perhaps matching TRBD1 (5 bases). The V gene lost 1 base and the J gene lost 12 bases, with 10 bases spanning the gap. Germline assignment: CDR1 SGHNT and CDR2 YYREEE (reference sequence). The CDR3 is 12 amino acids. The CDR3 nucleotides are TGTGCCAGCAGCTTGTTGGGGGGTGAACTGTTTTTT. Translating it yields CASSLLGGELFF.

The rearrangement links TRBV9 to TRBJ1-4; D unclear. Per germline, CDR1 SGDLS and CDR2 YYNGEE. This CDR3 is 14 amino acids long. The V end was cut by 4 bases, the J end by 8 bases, with 15 bases between. DNA of the CDR3: TGTGCCAGCAGCCCTCCGGGTGGGAGGGAAAAACTGTTTTTT. Translating it yields CASSPPGGREKLFF.

The chain combines TRBV19 with TRBJ2-1; TRBD2 matches at 10 bases. There are 16 residues in the CDR3. Germline assignment: CDR1 LNHDA and CDR2 SQIVND (reference sequence). The V gene end was trimmed by 7 bases and the J gene end by 6 bases; junction bases not matched to a gene: 12. DNA for the CDR3: TGTGCCAGTAAGCGTCACCGGACTAGCGGATTCAATGAGCAGTTCTTC. Residues: CASKRHRTSGFNEQFF.

This rearrangement joins TRBV30 to TRBJ1-6, with TRBD1 matching 10 bases. The CDR3 is 16 amino acids. The trim removed 0 bases at V and 8 bases at J, leaving 7 bases unmatched. Germline V gene sequence: CDR1 GTSNPN, CDR2 SVGIG (reference sequence). This chain's CDR3 is CAWSVQRGQGDSPLHF. The CDR3 DNA follows: TGTGCCTGGAGTGTACAAAGAGGACAGGGGGATTCACCCCTCCACTTT. Combining the CDR3 with reference TRBV30 and TRBJ1-6 gives the whole variable domain SQTIHQWPATLVQPVGSPLSLECTVEGTSNPNLYWYRQAAGRGLQLLFYSVGIGQISSEVPQNLSASRPQDRQFILSSKKLLLSDSGFYLCAWSVQRGQGDSPLHFGNGTRLTVT.

V usage is TRBV7-6 and J usage is TRBJ1-4; D gene ambiguous. This CDR3 spans 14 amino acids. The germline V gene encodes CDR1 SGHVS and CDR2 FNYEAQ. V lost 1 base and J 8 bases, leaving 11 bases between the germline ends. The CDR3 here is CASSLVVGSEKLFF. The CDR3 coding sequence is TGTGCCAGCAGCTTAGTTGTCGGTTCCGAAAAACTGTTTTTT.

This chain uses TRBV5-1 with TRBJ1-1; the match to TRBD1 covers 7 bases. CDR3 length: 15 amino acids. Germline assignment: CDR1 SGHRS and CDR2 YFSETQ. The junction had 6 bases not matched to a gene; V was cut back by 4 bases and J by 0 bases. This CDR3 reads CASSPRTGVNTEAFF. The CDR3 nucleotides read TGCGCCAGCAGCCCCAGGACAGGAGTGAACACTGAAGCTTTCTTT.

In DNA, the CDR3 is TGTGCCAGCAGCTTACAGTTCCGTAGCACAGATACGCAGTATTTT. Protein sequence: CASSLQFRSTDTQYF. The chain joins TRBV5-6 to TRBJ2-3; D is uncertain. Germline V CDR1 and CDR2: SGHDT, YYEEEE. The CDR3 length is 15 residues. Trimming cost V 2 bases and J 0 bases, with 10 bases left between them.

J is TRBJ2-3 and V is TRBV5-8; possibly TRBD1 for D (6 bases). Germline CDR1 reads SGHTS; CDR2 reads YDEGEE. With 3 bases removed from V and 0 bases from J, the gap between germline ends came to 17 bases. The CDR3 has 17 residues. As DNA, the CDR3 is TGTGCCAGCAGCTCACGCGGCTTGGGGGCGAGCACAGATACGCAGTATTTT. Protein sequence: CASSSRGLGASTDTQYF.

J is TRBJ2-3 and V is TRBV10-3; maybe TRBD1 (6 bases). Trimming stripped 0 bases from V and 3 bases from J, with 10 bases between. The germline V gene encodes CDR1 ENHRY and CDR2 SYGVKD. This CDR3 is built from 15 residues. CDR3 nucleotides: TGTGCCATCAGTGAGTCGTGGGGGCCGACAGATACGCAGTATTTT. Translation: CAISESWGPTDTQYF.

The chain is built from TRBV12-3 or TRBV12-4 and TRBJ2-1; TRBD1 matches 7 bases. V was clipped by 8 bases and J by 9 bases; unmatched bases: 7. The CDR3 consists of 12 residues. The chain's CDR3 is CASRLTGTEQFF. The CDR3 DNA is TGTGCCAGCCGATTGACAGGGACTGAGCAGTTCTTC.

This clone has only a few counts. The chain carries TRBV28 and TRBJ2-7; a possible D gene is TRBD1 (5 bases). CDR1 is MDHEN, CDR2 SYDVKM, per germline. CDR3 size: 16 residues. Trimming shortened V by 6 bases and J by 4 bases, and 22 bases separated the two germline ends. The CDR3 DNA reads as TGTGCCAGCAGCACTCTTCCAGGGCTTGGTCAGTACGAGCAGTACTTC. Amino acid sequence: CASSTLPGLGQYEQYF.

The chain joins TRBV24-1 to TRBJ2-3; tentative D call: TRBD2 (5 bases). V lost 4 bases and J 0 bases, leaving 28 bases between the germline ends. Per the germline V gene, CDR1 is KGHDR and CDR2 is SFDVKD. The CDR3 has 21 amino acids. CDR3 sequence (DNA): TGTGCCACCAGTGACCCTGGACGAGGGCGGATCGGGAAAGATAGCACAGATACGCAGTATTTT. It translates to CATSDPGRGRIGKDSTDTQYF.

The chain links TRBV9 to TRBJ1-2; the D is unclear. CDR3 length: 14 residues. Trimming removed 6 bases from V and 0 bases from J, with 12 bases in between. The V gene's germline CDR1 is SGDLS and CDR2 YYNGEE. CDR3 sequence reads: CASISIHTNYGYTF. The CDR3 DNA sequence: TGTGCCAGCATCTCGATACATACTAACTATGGCTACACCTTC. Full variable domain (outside the CDR3, taken from reference TRBV9 and TRBJ1-2): DSGVTQTPKHLITATGQRVTLRCSPRSGDLSVYWYQQSLDQGLQFLIQYYNGEERAKGNILERFSAQQFPDLHSELNLSSLELGDSALYFCASISIHTNYGYTFGSGTRLTVV.

The gene calls are TRBV4-1 and TRBJ2-5; 10 positions agree with TRBD1. After removal of 3 bases from V and 5 bases from J, the junction contained 18 bases not matched to a gene. CDR3 length equals 19 residues. CDR1 is MGHRA, CDR2 YSYEKL, per germline. CDR3 loop: CASSHTPMKKDRGLETQYF. DNA of the CDR3: TGCGCCAGCAGCCACACGCCAATGAAGAAGGACAGGGGGTTGGAGACCCAGTACTTC.

This clone appeared once. This chain uses TRBV10-1 with TRBJ2-1; a possible D gene is TRBD1 (6 bases). Germline V CDR1 and CDR2: WNHNN, SYGVQD (reference sequence). The CDR3 consists of 16 residues. Trimming removed 0 bases at V and 9 bases at J, with 18 bases between. CDR3 coding DNA: TGCGCCAGCAGTGAGTCGACAGGACTCCCACCGTTTGAGCAGTTCTTC. Protein product: CASSESTGLPPFEQFF.

The chain joins TRBV7-2 to TRBJ2-1, with no clear D. Germline CDR1 is SGHTA and CDR2 is FQGNSA. Trimming stripped 2 bases from V and 9 bases from J, with 5 bases between. CDR3 length: 11 amino acids. In DNA form, the CDR3 reads TGTGCCAGCAGCTTACGGAGTGAGCAGTTCTTC. This encodes CASSLRSEQFF.

The chain has TRBV2 and TRBJ2-2, with TRBD1 matching over 8 bases. V lost 4 bases to trimming and J lost 5 bases; unmatched junction nucleotides: 3. This CDR3 region has 14 residues. Germline V gene data show CDR1 as SNHLY and CDR2 as FYNNEI. The CDR3 sequence: CASSVRGPTGELFF. The CDR3 nucleotides read TGTGCCAGCAGTGTCAGGGGGCCGACCGGGGAGCTGTTTTTT.

This chain connects TRBV29-1 to TRBJ2-2, with a weak D call TRBD1 (6 bases). Germline V gives CDR1 SQVTM, CDR2 ANQGSEA. CDR3 length: 13 residues. The CDR3, as DNA: TGCAGTGCTAGGGTAGGGGGCACCGGGGAGCTGTTTTTT. This translates into CSARVGGTGELFF.

V and J are TRBV3-1 (or the pseudogene TRBV3-2) and TRBJ1-4, with D possibly TRBD1 on 6 matching bases. Trimming cost V 4 bases and J 9 bases, with 27 bases left between them. Germline CDR1 and CDR2: LGHDT and YNNKEL (reference sequence). There are 18 residues in the CDR3. In DNA form, the CDR3 reads TGTGCCAGCAGCCCTTGGACAGCATTGCCACCCGAATTGAAAAAACTGTTTTTT. The encoded protein is CASSPWTALPPELKKLFF.